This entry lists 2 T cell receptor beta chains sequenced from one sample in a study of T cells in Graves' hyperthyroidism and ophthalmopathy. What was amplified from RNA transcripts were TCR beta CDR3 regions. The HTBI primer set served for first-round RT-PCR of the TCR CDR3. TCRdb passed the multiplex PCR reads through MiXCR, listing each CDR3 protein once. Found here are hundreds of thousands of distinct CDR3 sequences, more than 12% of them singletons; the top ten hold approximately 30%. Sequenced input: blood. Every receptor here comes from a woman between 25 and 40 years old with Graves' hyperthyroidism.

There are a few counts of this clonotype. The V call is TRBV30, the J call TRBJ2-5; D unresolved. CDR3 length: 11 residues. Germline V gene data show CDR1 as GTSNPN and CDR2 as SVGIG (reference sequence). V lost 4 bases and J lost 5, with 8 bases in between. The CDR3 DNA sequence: TGTGCCTGGAACTTTCGGGAGACCCAGTACTTC. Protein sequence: CAWNFRETQYF.

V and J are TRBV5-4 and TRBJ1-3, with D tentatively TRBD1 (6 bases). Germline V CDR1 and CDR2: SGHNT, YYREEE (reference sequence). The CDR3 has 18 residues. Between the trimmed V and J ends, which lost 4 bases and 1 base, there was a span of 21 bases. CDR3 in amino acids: CASSRRPSDRPSGNTIYF. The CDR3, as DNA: TGTGCCAGCAGCCGCCGCCCTAGTGACAGGCCGTCTGGAAACACCATATATTTT.